The 8 T cell receptor beta chains below all came from one sample that was sequenced in a study of early T cells in non-severe SARS-CoV-2 infection. TCRdb re-derived calls from the 5' RACE reads in MiXCR, one entry per CDR3 protein. The profile shows roughly 40,000 distinct CDR3 sequences, 4.5% to 5% of them singletons. Sequencing input: whole blood. Every receptor here comes from an adult who was a healthcare worker with PCR-confirmed SARS-CoV-2 infection or an uninfected control (not recorded which).

This clonotype was seen many times. The rearrangement links TRBV11-2 to TRBJ2-6; D call uncertain. The CDR3 spans 15 residues. V was pared by 7 bases and J by 0 bases, with 10 bases between. CDR1 is SGHAT and CDR2 is FQNNGV in the germline V gene. CDR3: CASNQDGSGANVLTF. In DNA, the CDR3 is TGTGCCAGCAACCAGGACGGCTCTGGGGCCAACGTCCTGACTTTC.

This clonotype was observed at least ten times. This chain links TRBV18 with TRBJ2-3; no clear D. This CDR3 region has 14 residues. The germline V gene has CDR1 KGHSH and CDR2 LQKENI. V was trimmed by 4 bases and J by 0 bases, leaving 8 bases between them. This chain's CDR3 is CASSRSGSTDTQYF. In nucleotides, the CDR3 is TGTGCCAGCTCACGGTCTGGCAGCACAGATACGCAGTATTTT.

The chain couples TRBV20-1 to TRBJ1-1, with 9 positions matching TRBD1. The V segment lost 6 bases and the J segment 7 bases; nucleotides outside the gene matches: 12. There are 14 residues in the CDR3. Germline assignment: CDR1 DFQATT and CDR2 SNEGSKA (reference sequence). CDR3 nucleotides: TGCAGTGCCATGGGGAACAGGGGGCGCGGTGAAGCTTTCTTT. Amino acids: CSAMGNRGRGEAFF.

This clonotype was recorded only once. Possible read error: a much larger clone is one base away. The chain couples TRBV28 to TRBJ2-5, with 7 bases matching TRBD1. The germline V gene has CDR1 MDHEN and CDR2 SYDVKM. The CDR3 loop spans 13 amino acids. The CDR3, as DNA: TGTGCCAGCAGTTCCGGGACAGTAGAGCCCCAGTACTTC. Its protein product is CASSSGTVEPQYF.

This clonotype was detected ten times or more. V gene TRBV6-1 combines with J gene TRBJ2-5, with TRBD2 matching over 11 bases. Looked up from germline, CDR1 is MNHNS and CDR2 is SASEGT. V shed 4 bases, J shed 5 bases, and the junction held 3 bases outside the gene matches. The CDR3 is made up of 14 amino acids. CDR3 region: CASSGRTSGETQYF. CDR3 DNA: TGTGCCAGCAGTGGAAGGACTAGCGGGGAGACCCAGTACTTC.

This clonotype showed up many times. The genes are TRBV7-6 and TRBJ1-1, with no clear D. Germline CDR1 reads SGHVS; CDR2 reads FNYEAQ. The V end was cut by 6 bases, the J end by 0 bases, with 8 bases between. This CDR3 is 13 amino acids long. CDR3: CASRTQVNTEAFF. CDR3 coding DNA: TGTGCCAGCAGGACTCAGGTGAACACTGAAGCTTTCTTT. The full variable domain, its missing parts supplied by reference TRBV7-6 and TRBJ1-1, is GAGVSQSPRYKVTKRGQDVALRCDPISGHVSLYWYRQALGQGPEFLTYFNYEAQQDKSGLPNDRFSAERPEGSISTLTIQRTEQRDSAMYRCASRTQVNTEAFFGQGTRLTVV.

This clonotype appeared many times. The J gene is TRBJ1-5, the V gene TRBV28; 7 bases are shared with TRBD1. Germline assignment: CDR1 MDHEN and CDR2 SYDVKM. This CDR3 is built from 15 residues. The trim removed 4 bases at V and 6 bases at J, leaving 9 bases unmatched. CDR3 coding DNA: TGTGCCAGCAGTTCACAGGGGAAGGGTAGTCAGCCCCAGCATTTT. Residues: CASSSQGKGSQPQHF.

This clonotype turned up a few times. CDR3 region: CASSDVGNQPQHF. The CDR3 DNA follows: TGTGCCAGCAGTGACGTCGGAAATCAGCCCCAGCATTTT. The chain recombines TRBV2 with TRBJ1-5; D uncertain. V lost 3 bases, J lost 4 bases, and 7 bases lay in between. Germline CDR1 SNHLY, CDR2 FYNNEI. This CDR3 region has 13 residues.